Shown below are 10 T cell receptor beta chains from a single sample sequenced in a study of beta chain features in type 1 diabetes (dated by TCRdb to between 2017 and 2018). Libraries were made using the immunoSEQ multiplex PCR assay. The High Capacity cDNA Reverse Transcription Kit was used to reverse transcribe all of the isolated RNA, meaning that expressed TCRB transcripts were what got sequenced. In its TCRdb copy, this immuneACCESS table keeps in-frame sequences only and misses some clones. Where compared with another copy, unresolved V genes explain less than half of these, and the others have no known cause. Present in this sample are about 250,000 clones, roughly 14% of which were seen just once. The top ten clonotypes cover roughly 0.024% of the sample. Specimen: naive CD4+ T cells from blood. Explained via the paper, the cell subset or site label denotes: true naive CD4+ T cells. These receptor sequences come from a middle-aged woman in good health.

Only a few counts were recorded for this clone. This rearrangement joins TRBV5-1 to TRBJ2-5; tentatively, D is TRBD2 (6 bases). The CDR3 runs 13 residues. V was cut by 6 bases and J by 0 bases, with 9 bases left in between. Germline V gene sequence: CDR1 SGHRS, CDR2 YFSETQ. Here the CDR3 DNA reads TGCGCCAGCACCCTAGCGTACCAAGAGACCCAGTACTTC. Its protein is CASTLAYQETQYF.

The chain combines TRBV6-5 with TRBJ2-3; perhaps TRBD1 as D (6 bases). CDR3 length equals 14 residues. Germline lookup yields CDR1 MNHEY and CDR2 SVGAGI. Trimming left V 4 bases short and J 0 bases short, with 8 bases between. The chain's CDR3 is CASSLQGSTDTQYF. CDR3 nucleotide sequence: TGTGCCAGCAGTTTACAGGGTAGCACAGATACGCAGTATTTT.

This chain uses TRBV19 with TRBJ1-1; D call uncertain. The V gene's germline CDR1 is LNHDA and CDR2 SQIVND (reference sequence). The CDR3 length is 14 residues. The V gene lost 7 bases and the J gene lost 6 bases, with 18 bases spanning the gap. The CDR3 reads CASTPPGAWAEAFF. The DNA of the CDR3 is TGTGCCAGTACTCCACCGGGTGCTTGGGCTGAAGCTTTCTTT.

This clone has more than one count but fewer than ten. V and J are TRBV2 and TRBJ2-4; 7 bases match TRBD1. The germline V gene encodes CDR1 SNHLY and CDR2 FYNNEI. V was pared by 3 bases and J by 2 bases, with 13 bases of the junction left unmatched. CDR3 length: 18 residues. The CDR3 coding sequence is TGTGCCAGCAGTGACCCGGGCTGGGAGACAGGGACCAAAAACATTCAGTACTTC. This gives the protein CASSDPGWETGTKNIQYF.

This clone has just a few counts. The chain uses TRBV27 and TRBJ2-3; D possibly corresponds to TRBD2 (6 bases). Trimming removed 6 bases at V and 5 bases at J, with 21 bases between. CDR3 size: 16 residues. Germline lookup yields CDR1 MNHEY and CDR2 SMNVEV (reference sequence). The CDR3 DNA reads TGTGCCAGCAGCTCCTATTCAGAAGGAGGGAGAGATACGCAGTATTTT. Translated: CASSSYSEGGRDTQYF.

The chain links TRBV5-4 to TRBJ2-3, with D possibly being TRBD1 (5 bases). This CDR3 comprises 15 residues. Germline V gene sequence: CDR1 SGHNT, CDR2 YYREEE (reference sequence). The V and J ends lost 3 bases and 1 base respectively, with 12 bases between them. CDR3 in amino acids: CASSSQGLGTDTQYF. The CDR3 nucleotides are TGTGCCAGCAGCTCCCAGGGATTGGGCACAGATACGCAGTATTTT.

The rearrangement joins TRBV2 to TRBJ2-2; 13 positions match TRBD2. V dropped 10 bases and J dropped 5; count of bases not matched to a gene: 4. This CDR3 has 14 amino acids. Germline CDR1 is SNHLY and CDR2 is FYNNEI. The CDR3 reads CATQTSGRTGELFF. The CDR3 DNA follows: TGTGCCACCCAGACTAGCGGGAGGACCGGGGAGCTGTTTTTT. The full variable domain, in which reference TRBV2 and TRBJ2-2 provide the parts outside the CDR3, is EPEVTQTPSHQVTQMGQEVILRCVPISNHLYFYWYRQILGQKVEFLVSFYNNEISEKSEIFDDQFSVERPDGSNFTLKIRSTKLEDSAMYFCATQTSGRTGELFFGEGSRLTVL.

V usage is TRBV25-1 and J usage is TRBJ2-7; a possible D gene is TRBD1 (5 bases). Germline values: CDR1 MGHDK, CDR2 SYGVNS. CDR3 length: 14 amino acids. V dropped 4 bases and J dropped 0 bases, with 10 bases sitting between them. CDR3 nucleotides: TGTGCCAGCAGTGCCAGGGTTAGCTCCTACGAGCAGTACTTC. It encodes CASSARVSSYEQYF.

This clone was counted only a few times. This CDR3 is CASSYSGRTGDEKLFF. Here the CDR3 DNA reads TGTGCCAGCAGTTACTCCGGCCGGACAGGCGATGAAAAACTGTTTTTT. The chain combines TRBV6-5 with TRBJ1-4, with TRBD1 matching over 7 bases. J lost 6 bases, V lost 0 bases, and 7 bases had no gene match. Germline V gene sequence: CDR1 MNHEY, CDR2 SVGAGI. CDR3 length: 16 amino acids.

The chain recombines TRBV4-1 with TRBJ1-3; D might be TRBD1 (5 bases). Germline V lookup: CDR1 MGHRA, CDR2 YSYEKL. V dropped 2 bases and J dropped 2 bases, with 10 bases sitting between them. The CDR3 has 15 residues. CDR3 nucleotide sequence: TGCGCCAGCAGCCAAATCTGGGGCGCTGGAAACACCATATATTTT. This encodes CASSQIWGAGNTIYF.